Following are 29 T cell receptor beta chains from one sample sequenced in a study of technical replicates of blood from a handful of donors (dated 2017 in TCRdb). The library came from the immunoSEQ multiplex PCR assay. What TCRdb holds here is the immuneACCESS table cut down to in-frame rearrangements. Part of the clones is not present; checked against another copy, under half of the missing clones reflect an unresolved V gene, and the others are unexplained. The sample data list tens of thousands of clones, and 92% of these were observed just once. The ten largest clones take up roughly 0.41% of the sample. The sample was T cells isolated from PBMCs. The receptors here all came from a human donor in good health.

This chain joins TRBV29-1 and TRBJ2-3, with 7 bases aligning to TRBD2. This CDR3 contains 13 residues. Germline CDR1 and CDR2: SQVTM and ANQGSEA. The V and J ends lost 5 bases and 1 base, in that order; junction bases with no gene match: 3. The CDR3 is CSVQTSGTDTQYF. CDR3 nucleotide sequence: TGCAGCGTTCAAACTAGCGGCACAGATACGCAGTATTTT.

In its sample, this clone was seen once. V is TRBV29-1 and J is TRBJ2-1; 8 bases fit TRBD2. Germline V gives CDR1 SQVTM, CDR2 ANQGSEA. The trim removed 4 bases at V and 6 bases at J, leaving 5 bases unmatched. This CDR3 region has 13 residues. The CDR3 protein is CSVGRTSFNEQFF. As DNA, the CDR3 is TGCAGCGTTGGGAGGACTAGCTTCAATGAGCAGTTCTTC.

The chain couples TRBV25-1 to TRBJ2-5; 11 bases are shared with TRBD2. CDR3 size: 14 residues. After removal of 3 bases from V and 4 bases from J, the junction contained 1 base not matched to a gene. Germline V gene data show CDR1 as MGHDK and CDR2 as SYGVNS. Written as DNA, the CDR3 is TGTGCCAGCAGTGATACTAGCGGGAGAGAGACCCAGTACTTC. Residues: CASSDTSGRETQYF.

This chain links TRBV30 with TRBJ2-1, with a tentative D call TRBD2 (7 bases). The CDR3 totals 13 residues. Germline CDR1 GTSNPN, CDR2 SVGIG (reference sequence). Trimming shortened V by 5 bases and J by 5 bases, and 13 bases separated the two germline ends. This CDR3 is CAWLAGAHNEQFF. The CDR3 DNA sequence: TGTGCCTGGCTCGCGGGGGCGCACAATGAGCAGTTCTTC.

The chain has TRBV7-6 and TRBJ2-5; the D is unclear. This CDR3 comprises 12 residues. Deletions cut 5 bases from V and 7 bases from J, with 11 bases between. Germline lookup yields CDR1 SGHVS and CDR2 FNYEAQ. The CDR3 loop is CASSPPGGTQYF. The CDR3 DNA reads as TGTGCCAGCAGCCCCCCAGGTGGGACCCAGTACTTC.

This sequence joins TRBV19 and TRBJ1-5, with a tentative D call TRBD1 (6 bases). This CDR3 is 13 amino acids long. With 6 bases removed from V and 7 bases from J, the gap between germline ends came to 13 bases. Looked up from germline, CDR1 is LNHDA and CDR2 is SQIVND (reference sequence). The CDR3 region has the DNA TGTGCCAGTAGCCCAGGGACAAGGCAGCCCCAGCATTTT. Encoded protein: CASSPGTRQPQHF.

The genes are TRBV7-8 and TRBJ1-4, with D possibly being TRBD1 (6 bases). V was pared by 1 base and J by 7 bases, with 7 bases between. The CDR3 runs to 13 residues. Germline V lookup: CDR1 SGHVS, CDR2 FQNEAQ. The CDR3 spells CASSLGGREKLFF. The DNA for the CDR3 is TGTGCCAGCAGCTTAGGGGGGCGTGAAAAACTGTTTTTT.

CDR3 sequence reads: CASGRSWGGTEAFF. The CDR3 region has the DNA TGTGCCAGCGGGCGCTCATGGGGGGGAACTGAAGCTTTCTTT. The chain is built from TRBV9 and TRBJ1-1, with D possibly TRBD1 on 5 matching bases. V dropped 7 bases and J dropped 5 bases, with 18 bases sitting between them. The CDR3 spans 14 residues. CDR1 and CDR2 (germline): SGDLS, YYNGEE.

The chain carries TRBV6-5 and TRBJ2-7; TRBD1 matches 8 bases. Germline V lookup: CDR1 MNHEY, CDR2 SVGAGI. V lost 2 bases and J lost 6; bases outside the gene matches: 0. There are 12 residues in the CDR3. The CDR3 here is CASSYTGGEQYF. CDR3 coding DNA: TGTGCCAGCAGTTACACAGGGGGCGAGCAGTACTTC.

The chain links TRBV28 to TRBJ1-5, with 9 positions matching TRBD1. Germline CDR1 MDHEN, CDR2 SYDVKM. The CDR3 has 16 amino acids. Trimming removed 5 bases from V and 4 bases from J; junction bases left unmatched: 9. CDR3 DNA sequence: TGTGCCAGCAGTGACAGGTCCGGGACAGGGAATCAGCCCCAGCATTTT. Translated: CASSDRSGTGNQPQHF.

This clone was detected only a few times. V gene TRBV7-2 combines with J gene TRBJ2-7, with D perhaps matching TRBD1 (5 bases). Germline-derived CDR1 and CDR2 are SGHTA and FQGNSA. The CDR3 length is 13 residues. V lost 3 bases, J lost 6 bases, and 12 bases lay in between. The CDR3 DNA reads TGTGCCAGCAGCTTTGTCCACAGGTTCGAGCAGTACTTC. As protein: CASSFVHRFEQYF.

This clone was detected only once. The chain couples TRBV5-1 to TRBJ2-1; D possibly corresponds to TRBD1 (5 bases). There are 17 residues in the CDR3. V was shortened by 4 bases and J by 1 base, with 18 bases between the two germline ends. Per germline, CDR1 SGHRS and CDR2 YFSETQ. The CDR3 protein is CASSLIPARESYNEQFF. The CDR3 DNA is TGCGCCAGCAGCCTTATACCAGCCAGGGAATCCTACAATGAGCAGTTCTTC.

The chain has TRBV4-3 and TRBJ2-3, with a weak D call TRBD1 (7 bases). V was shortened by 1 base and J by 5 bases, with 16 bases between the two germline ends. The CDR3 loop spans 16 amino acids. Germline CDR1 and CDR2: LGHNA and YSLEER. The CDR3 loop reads CASSQGRPGGRDTQYF. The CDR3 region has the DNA TGCGCCAGCAGCCAAGGTCGGCCAGGGGGGAGAGATACGCAGTATTTT.

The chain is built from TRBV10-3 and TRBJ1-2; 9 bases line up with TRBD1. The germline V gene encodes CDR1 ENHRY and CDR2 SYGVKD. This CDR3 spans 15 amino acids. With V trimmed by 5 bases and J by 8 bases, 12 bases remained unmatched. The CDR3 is CAISRDRELSIGYTF. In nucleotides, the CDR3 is TGTGCCATCAGTCGGGACAGGGAATTAAGTATAGGCTACACCTTC.

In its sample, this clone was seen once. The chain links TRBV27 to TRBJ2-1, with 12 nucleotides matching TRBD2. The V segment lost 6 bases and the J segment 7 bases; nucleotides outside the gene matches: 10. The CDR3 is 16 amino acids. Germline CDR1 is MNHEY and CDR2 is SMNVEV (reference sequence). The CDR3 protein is CASRPLASGRGNEQFF. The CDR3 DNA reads TGTGCCAGCAGGCCCCTAGCTAGCGGGAGGGGGAATGAGCAGTTCTTC.

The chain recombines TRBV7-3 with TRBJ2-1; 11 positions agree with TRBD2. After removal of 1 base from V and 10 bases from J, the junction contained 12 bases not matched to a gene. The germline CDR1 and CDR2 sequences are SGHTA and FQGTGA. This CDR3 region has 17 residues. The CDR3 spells CASSLIGTLAGGGEQFF. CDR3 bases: TGTGCCAGCAGCTTAATAGGAACGCTAGCGGGAGGTGGAGAGCAGTTCTTC. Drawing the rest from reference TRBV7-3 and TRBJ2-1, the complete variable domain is GAGVSQTPSNKVTEKGKYVELRCDPISGHTALYWYRQSLGQGPEFLIYFQGTGAADDSGLPNDRFFAVRPEGSVSTLKIQRTERGDSAVYLCASSLIGTLAGGGEQFFGPGTRLTVL.

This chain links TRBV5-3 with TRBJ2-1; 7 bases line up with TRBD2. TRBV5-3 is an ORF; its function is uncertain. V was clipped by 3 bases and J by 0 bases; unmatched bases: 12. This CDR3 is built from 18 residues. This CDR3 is CARSSSTSSNSSYNEQFF. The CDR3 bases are TGTGCCAGAAGCTCGTCGACTAGCTCTAATAGCTCCTACAATGAGCAGTTCTTC.

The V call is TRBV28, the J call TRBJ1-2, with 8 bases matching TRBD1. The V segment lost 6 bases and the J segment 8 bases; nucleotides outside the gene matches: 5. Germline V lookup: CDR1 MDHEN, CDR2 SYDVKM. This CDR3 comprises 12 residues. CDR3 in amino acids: CASRTGTGGYTF. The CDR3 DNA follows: TGTGCCAGCAGAACCGGGACAGGCGGCTACACCTTC.

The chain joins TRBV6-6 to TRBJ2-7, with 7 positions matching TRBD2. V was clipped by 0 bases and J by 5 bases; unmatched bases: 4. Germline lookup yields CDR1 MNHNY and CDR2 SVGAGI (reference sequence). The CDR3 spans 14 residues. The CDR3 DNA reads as TGTGCCAGCAGTTACTCGGGAGGGAAGAACGAGCAGTACTTC. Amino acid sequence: CASSYSGGKNEQYF.

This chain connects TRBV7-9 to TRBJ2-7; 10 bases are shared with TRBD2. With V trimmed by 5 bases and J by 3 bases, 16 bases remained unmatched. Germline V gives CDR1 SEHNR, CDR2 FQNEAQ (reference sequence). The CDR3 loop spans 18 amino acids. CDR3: CASSLLFQREGIFYEQYF. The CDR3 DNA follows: TGTGCCAGCAGCCTCTTATTCCAGCGGGAGGGTATTTTCTACGAGCAGTACTTC.

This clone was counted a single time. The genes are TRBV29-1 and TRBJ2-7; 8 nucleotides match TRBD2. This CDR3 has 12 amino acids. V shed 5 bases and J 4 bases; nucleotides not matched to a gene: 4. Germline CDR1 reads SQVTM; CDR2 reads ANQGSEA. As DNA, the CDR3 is TGCAGCGTTACTAGCGGCCTTTACGAGCAGTACTTC. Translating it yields CSVTSGLYEQYF.

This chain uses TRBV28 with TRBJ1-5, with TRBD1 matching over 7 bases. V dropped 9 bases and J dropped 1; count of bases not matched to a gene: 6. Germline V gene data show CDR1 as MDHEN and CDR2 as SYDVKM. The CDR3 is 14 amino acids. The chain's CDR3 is CASHRGLSNQPQHF. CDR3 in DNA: TGTGCCAGTCATAGGGGGCTCAGCAATCAGCCCCAGCATTTT.

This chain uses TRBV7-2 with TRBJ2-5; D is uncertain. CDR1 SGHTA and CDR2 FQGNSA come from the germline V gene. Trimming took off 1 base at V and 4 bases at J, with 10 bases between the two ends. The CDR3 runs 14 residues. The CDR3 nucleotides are TGTGCCAGCAGCTTAGGGGTTAGCCCAGAGACCCAGTACTTC. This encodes CASSLGVSPETQYF.

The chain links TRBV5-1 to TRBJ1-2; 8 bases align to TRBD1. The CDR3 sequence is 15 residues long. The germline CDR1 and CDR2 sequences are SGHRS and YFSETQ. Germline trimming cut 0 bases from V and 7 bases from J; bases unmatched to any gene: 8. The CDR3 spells CASSLAPGQEGGYTF. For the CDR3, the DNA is TGCGCCAGCAGCTTGGCCCCGGGACAGGAGGGTGGCTACACCTTC.

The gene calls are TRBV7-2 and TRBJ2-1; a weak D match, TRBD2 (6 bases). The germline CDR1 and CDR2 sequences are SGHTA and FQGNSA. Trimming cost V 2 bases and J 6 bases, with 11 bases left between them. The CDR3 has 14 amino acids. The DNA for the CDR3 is TGTGCCAGCAGCTTAAACCCTAGCGTCAATGAGCAGTTCTTC. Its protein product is CASSLNPSVNEQFF.

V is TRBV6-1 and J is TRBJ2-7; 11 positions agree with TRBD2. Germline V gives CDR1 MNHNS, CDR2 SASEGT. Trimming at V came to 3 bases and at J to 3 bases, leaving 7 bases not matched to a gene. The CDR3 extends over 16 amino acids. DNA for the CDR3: TGTGCCAGCAGTGACATAGCGGGAGGGGTCGTCTACGAGCAGTACTTC. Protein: CASSDIAGGVVYEQYF.

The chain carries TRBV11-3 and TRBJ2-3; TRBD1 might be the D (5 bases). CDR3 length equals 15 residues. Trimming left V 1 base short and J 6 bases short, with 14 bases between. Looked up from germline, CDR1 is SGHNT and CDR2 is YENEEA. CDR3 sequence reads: CASSLGDSFGDTQYF. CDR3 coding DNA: TGTGCCAGCAGCTTAGGAGACAGTTTCGGTGATACGCAGTATTTT.

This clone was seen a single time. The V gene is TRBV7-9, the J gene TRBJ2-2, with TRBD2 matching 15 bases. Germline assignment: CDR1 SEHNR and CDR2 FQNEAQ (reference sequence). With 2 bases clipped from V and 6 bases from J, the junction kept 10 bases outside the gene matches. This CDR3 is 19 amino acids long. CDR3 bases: TGTGCCAGCAGCTTACTAGGACTAGCGGGAGGGCCCGGAGCCGGGGAGCTGTTTTTT. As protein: CASSLLGLAGGPGAGELFF.

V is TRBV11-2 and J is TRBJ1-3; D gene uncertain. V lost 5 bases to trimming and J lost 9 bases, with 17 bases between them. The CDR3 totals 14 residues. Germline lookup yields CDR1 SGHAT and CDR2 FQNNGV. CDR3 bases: TGTGCCAGCAGCACGCCCGGGGTCCTGGGCACCATATATTTT. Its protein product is CASSTPGVLGTIYF.